The next 21 T cell receptor beta chains were all read from a single sample in a study of tumor-infiltrating lymphocytes in primary liver carcinoma. Scientists recovered RNA and DNA together from roughly 21-30 mg of unsorted bulk tissue. Reverse transcription of roughly 480 ng total RNA with a constant-region primer produced TCR beta cDNA. Slightly modified ARM-PCR served as the procedure for the TCR beta libraries. These libraries came from three rounds of nested multiplex PCR. For approximately 10 cycles apiece, the opening two PCR rounds ran with TRBV1-TRBV30 forward primers and a C-beta reverse primer. TCRdb reanalysed the multiplex PCR reads using MiXCR and keeps one entry per CDR3 protein. Among approximately 74,000 distinct CDR3 sequences, around 75% were seen once, and the ten largest hold about 13%. Sequencing input: liver tumor tissue from sampling region 4. The subset denotes: tumor region T4, right-lateral pole. The source is a woman aged 60-70 years with primary liver carcinoma and hepatitis B virus infection.

The chain couples TRBV29-1 to TRBJ1-1; the D is unclear. Looked up from germline, CDR1 is SQVTM and CDR2 is ANQGSEA. CDR3 length equals 10 residues. CDR3 bases: TGCACTGGATTGAACACTGAAGCTTTCTTT. It translates to CTGLNTEAFF. Based on the CDR3 plus reference TRBV29-1 and TRBJ1-1, the full variable domain is SAVISQKPSRDICQRGTSLTIQCQVDSQVTMMFWYRQQPGQSLTLIATANQGSEATYESGFVIDKFPISRPNLTFSTLTVSNMSPEDSSIYLCTGLNTEAFFGQGTRLTVV.

Worth noting for this clonotype: One end of the junction does not line up with germline, which may come from a read error. The V gene is TRBV11-2, the J gene TRBJ2-7, with D possibly matching TRBD1 (5 bases). This CDR3 spans 14 amino acids. Germline assignment: CDR1 SGHAT and CDR2 FQNNGV. The DNA for the CDR3 is TGTACCAGCAGCTCTAACAGGAACTCCTATGAGCAGTACTTC. Protein sequence: CTSSSNRNSYEQYF. The full variable domain, completed using reference TRBV11-2 and TRBJ2-7, is EAGVAQSPRYKIIEKRQSVAFWCNPISGHATLYWYQQILGQGPKLLIQFQNNGVVDDSQLPKDRFSAERLKGVDSTLKIQPAKLEDSAVYLCTSSSNRNSYEQYFGPGTRLTVT.

This chain joins TRBV24-1 and TRBJ2-5; D is unclear. CDR1 is KGHDR and CDR2 is SFDVKD in the germline V gene. The CDR3 totals 15 residues. In DNA, the CDR3 is TGTATCACCAGTGATCGGCAGGCGCACCAAGAGACCCAGTACTTC. Amino acid sequence: CITSDRQAHQETQYF.

Concerning this clonotype itself: This is likely a read error, given that the CDR3 carries no conserved phenylalanine or tryptophan at its end. CDR3 nucleotides: TGTGCCACCAGCTGGCGTAGCGGGATTGTTTTGGCCAAAAACATTCAGTACCTC. It encodes CATSWRSGIVLAKNIQYL. The chain carries TRBV24-1 and TRBJ2-4; 8 positions agree with TRBD2. V shed 7 bases, J shed 1 base, and the junction held 14 bases outside the gene matches. This CDR3 spans 18 amino acids. Looked up from germline, CDR1 is KGHDR and CDR2 is SFDVKD.

Notes on this clonotype: A read error is possible here, since a much larger clone lies one base away. The chain carries TRBV30 and TRBJ2-1; 9 bases are shared with TRBD2. Germline values: CDR1 GTSNPN, CDR2 SVGIG (reference sequence). CDR3 size: 12 residues. The CDR3 coding sequence is TGTGCCTGGAAGCGCGGGAGGGATGAGCGGTTCTTC. Amino acids: CAWKRGRDERFF.

A word on this clonotype: Compared with germline, one end of the junction differs, possibly owing to a read error. The chain couples TRBV6-5 to TRBJ2-1, with D tentatively TRBD2 (6 bases). The germline gives CDR1 MNHEY, CDR2 SVGAGI. The CDR3 is 13 amino acids. CDR3 residues: CVSSRSGYNEQFF. The CDR3 DNA sequence: TGTGTCAGCAGTCGAAGCGGGTACAATGAGCAGTTCTTC.

This clonotype was seen repeatedly, ten times or more. V and J are TRBV29-1 and TRBJ2-7; D is undetermined. CDR1 and CDR2 (germline): SQVTM, ANQGSEA. The CDR3 extends over 14 amino acids. Trimming shortened V by 4 bases and J by 3 bases, and 16 bases separated the two germline ends. Written as DNA, the CDR3 is TGCAGCGTTGCTCCGACTGGCGACCGCTACGAGCAGTACTTC. It encodes CSVAPTGDRYEQYF.

V is TRBV11-3 and J is TRBJ2-2; 11 bases map to TRBD2. This CDR3 contains 17 residues. Germline V gene lookup returns CDR1 SGHNT and CDR2 YENEEA. The CDR3 region has the DNA TGTACCAACAGCTTAGGTAGACTAGCGGGAAACACCGGGGAGCTGTTTTTT. Amino acids: CTNSLGRLAGNTGELFF.

With respect to this clonotype: A much larger clone sits a single nucleotide away, making a read error possible. The chain joins TRBV6-4 to TRBJ2-3; 10 bases match TRBD2. Germline V gene lookup returns CDR1 MRHNA and CDR2 SNTAGT. CDR3 length equals 15 residues. The CDR3 here is CVSSDNLAGVDTQYF. The CDR3 coding sequence is TGTGTCAGCAGTGACAACCTAGCGGGAGTAGATACGCAGTATTTT.

With respect to this clonotype: The junction departs from germline at one end; a sequencing error may be responsible. The chain joins TRBV5-5 to TRBJ1-5; possibly TRBD1 for D (5 bases). The CDR3 has 15 amino acids. From germline, CDR1 is SGHKS and CDR2 YYEKEE (reference sequence). CDR3: CASSPGLTARQPQHF. The CDR3 DNA is TGTGCTAGCAGCCCAGGGCTCACGGCGCGCCAGCCCCAGCATTTT.

The chain employs TRBV7-9 and TRBJ2-7, with TRBD2 identical over 11 bases. In germline, CDR1 is SEHNR, CDR2 FQNEAQ (reference sequence). J was trimmed by 7 bases and V by 1 base; bases with no gene match: 9. The CDR3 totals 16 residues. CDR3 coding DNA: TGTGCCAGCAGCTTAGTGGGTGTGACTAGCGGGATGGAGCAGTACTTC. It codes for CASSLVGVTSGMEQYF.

V usage is TRBV11-2 and J usage is TRBJ2-3; D unresolved. This CDR3 contains 17 residues. The V end lost 1 base, the J end lost 7 bases, and 21 bases lay between the germline ends. Germline CDR1 reads SGHAT; CDR2 reads FQNNGV. The DNA for the CDR3 is TGTGCCAGCAGCTTAGGGGGATTAACGTACGCGTCAAATACGCAGTATTTT. Residues: CASSLGGLTYASNTQYF.

As regards this clonotype: The junction and the germline gene differ at one end; a read error may be behind it. This rearrangement joins TRBV6-5 to TRBJ2-6; possible D gene TRBD1, 6 bases. The CDR3 is 15 residues long. CDR1 MNHEY and CDR2 SVGAGI come from the germline V gene. CDR3 amino acids: CASSWDNSGTNVLTF. The CDR3 nucleotides read TGTGCCAGCAGCTGGGACAACTCTGGGACCAACGTCCTTACTTTC.

As for this clonotype: One end of the junction does not line up with germline, which may come from a read error. The chain links TRBV11-2 to TRBJ2-1; TRBD1 agrees at 7 bases. Germline CDR1 reads SGHAT; CDR2 reads FQNNGV. This CDR3 is built from 17 residues. DNA of the CDR3: TGTGGCAGCAGCTTACGACCGGGACAGAGGTCCTACAACGAGCAGTTCTTC. Translation: CGSSLRPGQRSYNEQFF.

In this sample, this clonotype turned up many times. The V call is TRBV6-2 or TRBV6-3, the J call TRBJ2-4; D gene ambiguous. Trimming stripped 10 bases from V and 7 bases from J, with 11 bases between. Per germline, CDR1 MNHEY and CDR2 SVGEGT. The CDR3 totals 11 residues. CDR3 in DNA: TGTGCCACCTCCCTCGGGAACATTCAGTACTTC. Protein product: CATSLGNIQYF.

This clonotype rates as medium-sized. The genes are TRBV11-2 and TRBJ2-7, with a possible D match to TRBD2 (6 bases). The CDR3 runs 14 residues. Germline V gene sequence: CDR1 SGHAT, CDR2 FQNNGV. Trimming cost V 7 bases and J 5 bases, with 18 bases left between them. This chain's CDR3 is CASIHQRAGDEQYF. CDR3 nucleotide sequence: TGTGCCAGCATCCACCAGAGAGCGGGTGACGAGCAGTACTTC.

About this clonotype itself: One junction end does not reproduce the germline sequence, and a read error may be involved. This chain connects TRBV11-1 to TRBJ2-1; the D gene could be TRBD1 or TRBD2 (5 bases each). CDR1 is SGHAT, CDR2 FQDESV, per germline (reference sequence). This CDR3 spans 15 amino acids. The CDR3 here is CTSSLEGTTYNEQFF. CDR3 bases: TGTACCAGCAGCTTAGAGGGGACGACCTACAATGAACAGTTCTTC. The whole variable domain, remainder taken from reference TRBV11-1 and TRBJ2-1, is EAEVAQSPRYKITEKSQAVAFWCDPISGHATLYWYRQILGQGPELLVQFQDESVVDDSQLPKDRFSAERLKGVDSTLKIQPAELGDSAMYLCTSSLEGTTYNEQFFGPGTRLTVL.

This clonotype showed up just a few times. Being one base from a much bigger clone, this may be a read error. The V and J genes are TRBV6-1 and TRBJ2-7; D is perhaps TRBD2 (6 bases). This CDR3 comprises 13 residues. Looked up from germline, CDR1 is MNHNS and CDR2 is SASEGT. CDR3: CASSVGDSYDQYF. In nucleotides, the CDR3 is TGTGCCAGCAGCGTAGGGGACTCCTACGATCAGTACTTC.

Points on this clonotype: The junction does not match germline at one end; this may be a read error. This rearrangement joins TRBV29-1 to TRBJ2-5; D is possibly TRBD1 (5 bases). Germline V lookup: CDR1 SQVTM, CDR2 ANQGSEA. This CDR3 has 15 amino acids. This chain's CDR3 is CSAEGSTGEEETQYF. In nucleotides, the CDR3 is TGCAGCGCTGAAGGTTCCACAGGTGAAGAAGAGACCCAGTACTTC.

Worth noting for this clonotype: At one end the junction does not follow the germline gene, possibly because of a read error. The rearrangement links TRBV7-7 to TRBJ2-5; perhaps TRBD1 as D (6 bases). This CDR3 is built from 13 residues. The germline gives CDR1 SSHAT, CDR2 FNYEAQ (reference sequence). DNA of the CDR3: TGTGCTAGCAGCTACGACAGGTCGGAGACCCAGTACTTC. It encodes CASSYDRSETQYF. Supplemented by reference TRBV7-7 and TRBJ2-5, the full variable domain reads GAGVSQSPRYKVTKRGQDVTLRCDPISSHATLYWYQQALGQGPEFLTYFNYEAQPDKSGLPSDRFSAERPEGSISTLTIQRTEQRDSAMYRCASSYDRSETQYFGPGTRLLVL.

This chain links TRBV24-1 with TRBJ2-3; D is perhaps TRBD1 or TRBD2 (7 bases each). The V gene lost 4 bases and the J gene lost 5 bases, with 24 bases spanning the gap. CDR3 length equals 18 residues. Germline lookup yields CDR1 KGHDR and CDR2 SFDVKD. DNA of the CDR3: TGTGCCACCAGTGACTCAGGGGGACTAACGGGATTGAAAGATACGCAGTATTTT. Translation gives CATSDSGGLTGLKDTQYF.